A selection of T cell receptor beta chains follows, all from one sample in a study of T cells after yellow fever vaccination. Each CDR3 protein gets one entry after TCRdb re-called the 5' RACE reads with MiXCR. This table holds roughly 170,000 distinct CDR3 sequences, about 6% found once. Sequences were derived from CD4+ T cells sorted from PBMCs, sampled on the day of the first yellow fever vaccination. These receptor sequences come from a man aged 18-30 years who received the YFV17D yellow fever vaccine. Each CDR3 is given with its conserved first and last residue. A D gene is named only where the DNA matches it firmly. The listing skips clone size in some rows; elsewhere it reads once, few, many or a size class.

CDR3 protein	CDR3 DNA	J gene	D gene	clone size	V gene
CASSPNDRDTQYF	TGCGCCAGCAGCCCGAACGACAGAGATACGCAGTATTTT	TRBJ2-3	-	-	TRBV5-1
CASSLVVDRGETQYF	TGCGCCAGCAGCTTGGTAGTCGACAGGGGAGAGACCCAGTACTTC	TRBJ2-5	TRBD1	many	TRBV5-1
CASSLRTGQGAPGELFF	TGTGCCAGCTCACTTCGGACCGGACAGGGGGCGCCCGGGGAGCTGTTTTTT	TRBJ2-2	TRBD1	few	TRBV18
CASQNIVGRGEQFF	TGTGCCAGCCAAAACATAGTGGGGCGGGGTGAGCAGTTCTTC	TRBJ2-1	-	many	TRBV27
CASSPVGTGNEKLFF	TGCGCCAGCAGCCCAGTAGGGACGGGTAATGAAAAACTGTTTTTT	TRBJ1-4	-	many	TRBV4-1
CASSTWTGSDYGYTF	TGTGCCAGCAGCACATGGACAGGGTCCGACTATGGCTACACCTTC	TRBJ1-2	TRBD1	few	TRBV7-9
CASSLGPTNYGYTF	TGTGCCAGCAGCTTAGGGCCAACTAACTATGGCTACACCTTC	TRBJ1-2	-	many	TRBV7-3
CASRAPWNTEAFF	TGTGCCAGTAGGGCGCCCTGGAACACTGAAGCTTTCTTT	TRBJ1-1	-	many	TRBV28
CASSERDGGVNEAFF	TGTGCCAGCAGTGAACGGGACGGGGGGGTTAATGAAGCTTTCTTT	TRBJ1-1	-	once	TRBV6-1
CASSSTGIREQYF	TGTGCCAGCAGTTCGACAGGGATTAGGGAGCAGTACTTC	TRBJ2-7	TRBD1	many	TRBV6-5
CASSRRPGGGNTGELFF	TGTGCCAGCAGCCGACGGCCAGGGGGCGGAAACACCGGGGAGCTGTTTTTT	TRBJ2-2	TRBD1	few	TRBV7-2
CASSREMGNTIYF	TGTGCCAGCAGTCGGGAGATGGGAAACACCATATATTTT	TRBJ1-3	-	many	TRBV12-3/TRBV12-4
CASSIVAGRTGELFF	TGTGCCAGTAGTATAGTGGCGGGGAGGACCGGGGAGCTGTTTTTT	TRBJ2-2	-	few	TRBV19
CASSLWDIQYF	TGTGCCAGCAGCTTATGGGACATTCAGTACTTC	TRBJ2-4	-	-	TRBV7-9
CSARVGPSSYNEQFF	TGCAGTGCTAGGGTAGGTCCTAGCTCCTACAATGAGCAGTTCTTC	TRBJ2-1	-	many	TRBV20-1
CASSQQGSGEKLFF	TGCGCCAGCAGCCAACAGGGGAGTGGTGAAAAACTGTTTTTT	TRBJ1-4	TRBD1	few	TRBV5-1
CASSPPGGVTAFF	TGTGCCAGCAGCCCACCGGGGGGGGTAACAGCTTTCTTT	TRBJ1-1	-	many	TRBV14
CATRADSNQPQHF	TGTGCCACCAGGGCAGATAGCAATCAGCCCCAGCATTTT	TRBJ1-5	-	few	TRBV24-1
CSARSGSPLHF	TGCAGTGCTAGATCTGGCTCACCCCTCCACTTT	TRBJ1-6	-	few	TRBV20-1
CASSLSYRNSDTQYF	TGTGCCAGCAGCCTGTCATATAGGAATTCAGATACGCAGTATTTT	TRBJ2-3	-	many	TRBV5-5
CASRKSGTVYSGANVLTF	TGTGCCAGCAGGAAATCCGGGACGGTGTACTCTGGGGCCAACGTCCTGACTTTC	TRBJ2-6	-	few	TRBV12-3/TRBV12-4
CASSGQAYNEQFF	TGTGCCAGCAGTGGACAGGCCTACAATGAGCAGTTCTTC	TRBJ2-1	-	many	TRBV2
CSVEDLGSGNTGELFF	TGCAGCGTTGAAGATCTCGGATCGGGGAACACCGGGGAGCTGTTTTTT	TRBJ2-2	-	-	TRBV29-1